These 12 T cell receptor beta chains came from one sample sequenced in a study of T cell repertoires in cytomegalovirus infection. TCRdb used MiXCR to reprocess the reads, holding one entry per CDR3 protein. The data hold about 310,000 distinct CDR3 sequences, with roughly a tenth observed a single time. Sequencing was carried out using PBMCs. Every receptor here comes from a human donor in good health (CMV status not recorded). Some clones in this sample may be carry-over from other donors' samples.

This clonotype showed up many times. J is TRBJ1-2 and V is TRBV29-1; D is perhaps TRBD1 (5 bases). The CDR3 is made up of 14 amino acids. From germline, CDR1 is SQVTM and CDR2 ANQGSEA. Trimming pared 5 bases from V and 4 bases from J, leaving 17 bases between. The chain's CDR3 is CSVQVVRDGYGYTF. In DNA form, the CDR3 reads TGCAGCGTTCAAGTGGTCAGGGACGGCTATGGCTACACCTTC. Based on the CDR3 plus reference TRBV29-1 and TRBJ1-2, the full variable domain is SAVISQKPSRDICQRGTSLTIQCQVDSQVTMMFWYRQQPGQSLTLIATANQGSEATYESGFVIDKFPISRPNLTFSTLTVSNMSPEDSSIYLCSVQVVRDGYGYTFGSGTRLTVV.

In this sample, this clonotype turned up many times. CDR3 nucleotide sequence: TGCAGCGTTGCGGAGGGCCGGGCTGAAGCTTTCTTT. Its translation is CSVAEGRAEAFF. The chain employs TRBV29-1 and TRBJ1-1; D remains ambiguous. This CDR3 is 12 amino acids long. V was cut by 4 bases and J by 6 bases, with 12 bases left in between. Germline V gene sequence: CDR1 SQVTM, CDR2 ANQGSEA.

This clonotype appeared a few times. The chain carries TRBV2 and TRBJ2-3; D may be TRBD2 (7 bases). Germline CDR1 and CDR2: SNHLY and FYNNEI. Trimming cost V 9 bases and J 1 base, with 11 bases left between them. The length of the CDR3 is 13 residues. CDR3 amino acids: CARRGGGTDTQYF. Written as DNA, the CDR3 is TGTGCCAGAAGAGGGGGGGGCACAGATACGCAGTATTTT.

V is TRBV4-2 and J is TRBJ2-5; D gene uncertain. The CDR3 sequence is 15 residues long. V was trimmed by 1 base and J by 5 bases, leaving 14 bases between them. The germline V gene has CDR1 LGHNA and CDR2 YNFKEQ. CDR3 sequence reads: CASSQGANPPETQYF. DNA of the CDR3: TGTGCCAGCAGCCAAGGAGCTAATCCGCCCGAGACCCAGTACTTC.

This clonotype occurred many times. CDR3 in amino acids: CASSLGGARNQPQHF. CDR3 coding DNA: TGTGCCAGCAGCTTGGGAGGGGCGAGGAATCAGCCCCAGCATTTT. This chain joins TRBV7-2 and TRBJ1-5, with D maybe TRBD1 (5 bases). Germline loops: CDR1 SGHTA, CDR2 FQGNSA. This CDR3 is 15 amino acids long. Trimming cost V 3 bases and J 4 bases, with 13 bases left between them.

V usage is TRBV2 and J usage is TRBJ2-5; tentative D call: TRBD2 (5 bases). The ends were cut back, 1 base at V and 2 bases at J, with 11 bases in the middle. CDR1 and CDR2 (germline): SNHLY, FYNNEI. The CDR3 is 15 amino acids. For the CDR3, the DNA is TGTGCCAGCAGTGAAGGGGCGGGCCTACAAGAGACCCAGTACTTC. This sequence encodes CASSEGAGLQETQYF.

This clonotype was recorded many times. V gene TRBV6-1 combines with J gene TRBJ1-1; weak D call: TRBD1 (5 bases). The germline V gene has CDR1 MNHNS and CDR2 SASEGT. V gave up 7 bases and J gave up 4 bases, with 10 bases separating them. The CDR3 spans 12 residues. The CDR3 here is CASKSGTTEAFF. The CDR3, as DNA: TGTGCCAGCAAATCAGGGACCACTGAAGCTTTCTTT.

This rearrangement joins TRBV28 to TRBJ1-2; possible D gene TRBD1, 6 bases. V was shortened by 6 bases and J by 9 bases, with 17 bases between the two germline ends. Germline loops: CDR1 MDHEN, CDR2 SYDVKM. The CDR3 extends over 13 amino acids. For the CDR3, the DNA is TGTGCCAGCAGAACCCCGGGACATCGGAGCTACACCTTC. This translates into CASRTPGHRSYTF.

This clonotype has a count of ten or more. The chain carries TRBV28 and TRBJ2-3, with D possibly matching TRBD1 (5 bases). CDR3 length: 17 residues. Trimming cost V 6 bases and J 1 base, with 20 bases left between them. The germline V gene encodes CDR1 MDHEN and CDR2 SYDVKM. The CDR3 region is CASSSGLEGVRTDTQYF. The CDR3 DNA sequence: TGTGCCAGCAGCTCGGGCCTGGAAGGGGTCCGCACAGATACGCAGTATTTT.

Comments on this clonotype: An end of the junction does not agree with germline; a read error may underlie this. This chain joins TRBV19 and TRBJ1-5, with D unclear. The germline V gene has CDR1 LNHDA and CDR2 SQIVND (reference sequence). CDR3 length equals 13 residues. The CDR3 bases are TGTGCCATTAGTACTCTGGTTGGTCATCCCCAGCATTTT. Its protein product is CAISTLVGHPQHF.

This clonotype has ten or more counts. V usage is TRBV9 and J usage is TRBJ1-2, with no clear D. This CDR3 contains 12 residues. CDR1 SGDLS and CDR2 YYNGEE come from the germline V gene. V gave up 4 bases and J gave up 6 bases, with 10 bases separating them. The CDR3 protein is CASSSRAHGYTF. The CDR3, as DNA: TGTGCCAGCAGCTCCCGGGCCCATGGCTACACCTTC. Full variable domain (missing parts from reference TRBV9 and TRBJ1-2): DSGVTQTPKHLITATGQRVTLRCSPRSGDLSVYWYQQSLDQGLQFLIQYYNGEERAKGNILERFSAQQFPDLHSELNLSSLELGDSALYFCASSSRAHGYTFGSGTRLTVV.

This clonotype was detected ten times or more. This chain uses TRBV7-6 with TRBJ2-5; TRBD2 agrees at 7 bases. This CDR3 spans 13 amino acids. Germline V gene lookup returns CDR1 SGHVS and CDR2 FNYEAQ. After removal of 5 bases from V and 2 bases from J, the junction contained 2 bases not matched to a gene. The CDR3 loop is CASSTAGQETQYF. In nucleotides, the CDR3 is TGTGCCAGCAGCACAGCGGGGCAAGAGACCCAGTACTTC. The variable domain in full, with the rest retrieved from reference TRBV7-6 and TRBJ2-5, is GAGVSQSPRYKVTKRGQDVALRCDPISGHVSLYWYRQALGQGPEFLTYFNYEAQQDKSGLPNDRFSAERPEGSISTLTIQRTEQRDSAMYRCASSTAGQETQYFGPGTRLLVL.